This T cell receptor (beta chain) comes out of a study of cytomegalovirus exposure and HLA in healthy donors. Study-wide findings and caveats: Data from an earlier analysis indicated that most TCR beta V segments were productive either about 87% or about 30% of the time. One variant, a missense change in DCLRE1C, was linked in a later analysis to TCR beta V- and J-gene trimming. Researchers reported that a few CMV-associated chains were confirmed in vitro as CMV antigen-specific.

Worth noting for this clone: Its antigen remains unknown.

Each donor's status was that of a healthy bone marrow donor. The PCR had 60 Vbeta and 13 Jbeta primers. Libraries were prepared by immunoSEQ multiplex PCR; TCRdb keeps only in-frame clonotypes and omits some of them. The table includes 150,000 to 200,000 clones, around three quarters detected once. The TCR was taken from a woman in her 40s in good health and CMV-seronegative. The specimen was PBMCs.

The CDR3 reads CASSPIFSSYNEQFF. The DNA for the CDR3 is TGTGCCAGCAGCCCCATTTTTAGCTCCTACAATGAGCAGTTCTTC. This chain uses TRBV6-5 with TRBJ2-1; D ambiguous. Germline values: CDR1 MNHEY, CDR2 SVGAGI. The CDR3 extends over 15 amino acids. V lost 6 bases, J lost 0 bases, and 12 bases lay in between.